The 6 T cell receptor beta chains in this list originate from one sample, sequenced in a study of shared clonotypes between healthy human individuals. Measured with immunoSEQ multiplex PCR; TCRdb has only the in-frame clones, and not every one. The data show approximately 480,000 clones, about 75% seen once. Sequenced sample: PBMCs. The source of these receptors is a woman between 40 and 50 years old in good health. Some clones in this sample may be carry-over from other donors' samples.

Note on this clone: Other DNA sequences of this sample code for an identical CDR3. The rearrangement links TRBV4-3 to TRBJ2-7; a weak D match, TRBD2 (5 bases). The CDR3 totals 15 residues. Germline V gives CDR1 LGHNA, CDR2 YSLEER. Between the trimmed V and J ends, which lost 6 bases and 3 bases, there was a span of 18 bases. In nucleotides, the CDR3 is TGCGCCAGCAGTCAATTTCAGGAGGTCAGCTACGAGCAGTACTTC. Translated: CASSQFQEVSYEQYF.

This sequence joins TRBV9 and TRBJ2-7, with TRBD2 matching over 7 bases. The CDR3 is 13 residues long. Germline CDR1 is SGDLS and CDR2 is YYNGEE. The junction had 7 bases not matched to a gene; V was cut back by 4 bases and J by 6 bases. The CDR3 DNA reads as TGTGCCAGCAGCCAGCGGGACCGGGGCGAGCAGTACTTC. It specifies CASSQRDRGEQYF. Drawing the rest from reference TRBV9 and TRBJ2-7, the complete variable domain is DSGVTQTPKHLITATGQRVTLRCSPRSGDLSVYWYQQSLDQGLQFLIQYYNGEERAKGNILERFSAQQFPDLHSELNLSSLELGDSALYFCASSQRDRGEQYFGPGTRLTVT.

The V call is TRBV6-1, the J call TRBJ2-3, with D possibly TRBD1 on 5 matching bases. The V end was cut by 7 bases, the J end by 4 bases, with 9 bases between. The CDR3 spans 12 residues. Per the germline V gene, CDR1 is MNHNS and CDR2 is SASEGT. This CDR3 reads CASNQGSDTQYF. CDR3 nucleotide sequence: TGTGCCAGCAACCAGGGTTCAGATACGCAGTATTTT.

V and J are TRBV28 and TRBJ1-1, with D hard to call. V was shortened by 6 bases and J by 0 bases, with 11 bases between the two germline ends. CDR1 MDHEN and CDR2 SYDVKM come from the germline V gene. The CDR3 length is 14 residues. CDR3 DNA sequence: TGTGCCAGCAGCCTCCCGACATTGAACACTGAAGCTTTCTTT. The encoded protein is CASSLPTLNTEAFF.

This chain links TRBV29-1 with TRBJ2-1, with 12 bases that match TRBD2. Germline-derived CDR1 and CDR2 are SQVTM and ANQGSEA. V dropped 4 bases and J dropped 5; count of bases not matched to a gene: 0. This CDR3 has 13 residues. DNA for the CDR3: TGCAGCGTTGGGACTAGCGGGGACAATGAGCAGTTCTTC. It is translated as CSVGTSGDNEQFF.

Comment on this clone: A much larger clonotype is one base distant, so this may be a read error. V is TRBV7-8 and J is TRBJ1-3, with D perhaps matching TRBD1 (5 bases). The CDR3 totals 13 residues. Germline V gene sequence: CDR1 SGHVS, CDR2 FQNEAQ. Trimming took off 6 bases at V and 7 bases at J, with 13 bases between the two ends. The CDR3 reads CASSLRRGNTIYF. CDR3 coding DNA: TGTGCCAGCAGTTTAAGACGGGGGAACACCATATATTTT. Supplemented by reference TRBV7-8 and TRBJ1-3, the full variable domain reads GAGVSQSPRYKVAKRGQDVALRCDPISGHVSLFWYQQALGQGPEFLTYFQNEAQLDKSGLPSDRFFAERPEGSVSTLKIQRTQQEDSAVYLCASSLRRGNTIYFGEGSWLTVV.